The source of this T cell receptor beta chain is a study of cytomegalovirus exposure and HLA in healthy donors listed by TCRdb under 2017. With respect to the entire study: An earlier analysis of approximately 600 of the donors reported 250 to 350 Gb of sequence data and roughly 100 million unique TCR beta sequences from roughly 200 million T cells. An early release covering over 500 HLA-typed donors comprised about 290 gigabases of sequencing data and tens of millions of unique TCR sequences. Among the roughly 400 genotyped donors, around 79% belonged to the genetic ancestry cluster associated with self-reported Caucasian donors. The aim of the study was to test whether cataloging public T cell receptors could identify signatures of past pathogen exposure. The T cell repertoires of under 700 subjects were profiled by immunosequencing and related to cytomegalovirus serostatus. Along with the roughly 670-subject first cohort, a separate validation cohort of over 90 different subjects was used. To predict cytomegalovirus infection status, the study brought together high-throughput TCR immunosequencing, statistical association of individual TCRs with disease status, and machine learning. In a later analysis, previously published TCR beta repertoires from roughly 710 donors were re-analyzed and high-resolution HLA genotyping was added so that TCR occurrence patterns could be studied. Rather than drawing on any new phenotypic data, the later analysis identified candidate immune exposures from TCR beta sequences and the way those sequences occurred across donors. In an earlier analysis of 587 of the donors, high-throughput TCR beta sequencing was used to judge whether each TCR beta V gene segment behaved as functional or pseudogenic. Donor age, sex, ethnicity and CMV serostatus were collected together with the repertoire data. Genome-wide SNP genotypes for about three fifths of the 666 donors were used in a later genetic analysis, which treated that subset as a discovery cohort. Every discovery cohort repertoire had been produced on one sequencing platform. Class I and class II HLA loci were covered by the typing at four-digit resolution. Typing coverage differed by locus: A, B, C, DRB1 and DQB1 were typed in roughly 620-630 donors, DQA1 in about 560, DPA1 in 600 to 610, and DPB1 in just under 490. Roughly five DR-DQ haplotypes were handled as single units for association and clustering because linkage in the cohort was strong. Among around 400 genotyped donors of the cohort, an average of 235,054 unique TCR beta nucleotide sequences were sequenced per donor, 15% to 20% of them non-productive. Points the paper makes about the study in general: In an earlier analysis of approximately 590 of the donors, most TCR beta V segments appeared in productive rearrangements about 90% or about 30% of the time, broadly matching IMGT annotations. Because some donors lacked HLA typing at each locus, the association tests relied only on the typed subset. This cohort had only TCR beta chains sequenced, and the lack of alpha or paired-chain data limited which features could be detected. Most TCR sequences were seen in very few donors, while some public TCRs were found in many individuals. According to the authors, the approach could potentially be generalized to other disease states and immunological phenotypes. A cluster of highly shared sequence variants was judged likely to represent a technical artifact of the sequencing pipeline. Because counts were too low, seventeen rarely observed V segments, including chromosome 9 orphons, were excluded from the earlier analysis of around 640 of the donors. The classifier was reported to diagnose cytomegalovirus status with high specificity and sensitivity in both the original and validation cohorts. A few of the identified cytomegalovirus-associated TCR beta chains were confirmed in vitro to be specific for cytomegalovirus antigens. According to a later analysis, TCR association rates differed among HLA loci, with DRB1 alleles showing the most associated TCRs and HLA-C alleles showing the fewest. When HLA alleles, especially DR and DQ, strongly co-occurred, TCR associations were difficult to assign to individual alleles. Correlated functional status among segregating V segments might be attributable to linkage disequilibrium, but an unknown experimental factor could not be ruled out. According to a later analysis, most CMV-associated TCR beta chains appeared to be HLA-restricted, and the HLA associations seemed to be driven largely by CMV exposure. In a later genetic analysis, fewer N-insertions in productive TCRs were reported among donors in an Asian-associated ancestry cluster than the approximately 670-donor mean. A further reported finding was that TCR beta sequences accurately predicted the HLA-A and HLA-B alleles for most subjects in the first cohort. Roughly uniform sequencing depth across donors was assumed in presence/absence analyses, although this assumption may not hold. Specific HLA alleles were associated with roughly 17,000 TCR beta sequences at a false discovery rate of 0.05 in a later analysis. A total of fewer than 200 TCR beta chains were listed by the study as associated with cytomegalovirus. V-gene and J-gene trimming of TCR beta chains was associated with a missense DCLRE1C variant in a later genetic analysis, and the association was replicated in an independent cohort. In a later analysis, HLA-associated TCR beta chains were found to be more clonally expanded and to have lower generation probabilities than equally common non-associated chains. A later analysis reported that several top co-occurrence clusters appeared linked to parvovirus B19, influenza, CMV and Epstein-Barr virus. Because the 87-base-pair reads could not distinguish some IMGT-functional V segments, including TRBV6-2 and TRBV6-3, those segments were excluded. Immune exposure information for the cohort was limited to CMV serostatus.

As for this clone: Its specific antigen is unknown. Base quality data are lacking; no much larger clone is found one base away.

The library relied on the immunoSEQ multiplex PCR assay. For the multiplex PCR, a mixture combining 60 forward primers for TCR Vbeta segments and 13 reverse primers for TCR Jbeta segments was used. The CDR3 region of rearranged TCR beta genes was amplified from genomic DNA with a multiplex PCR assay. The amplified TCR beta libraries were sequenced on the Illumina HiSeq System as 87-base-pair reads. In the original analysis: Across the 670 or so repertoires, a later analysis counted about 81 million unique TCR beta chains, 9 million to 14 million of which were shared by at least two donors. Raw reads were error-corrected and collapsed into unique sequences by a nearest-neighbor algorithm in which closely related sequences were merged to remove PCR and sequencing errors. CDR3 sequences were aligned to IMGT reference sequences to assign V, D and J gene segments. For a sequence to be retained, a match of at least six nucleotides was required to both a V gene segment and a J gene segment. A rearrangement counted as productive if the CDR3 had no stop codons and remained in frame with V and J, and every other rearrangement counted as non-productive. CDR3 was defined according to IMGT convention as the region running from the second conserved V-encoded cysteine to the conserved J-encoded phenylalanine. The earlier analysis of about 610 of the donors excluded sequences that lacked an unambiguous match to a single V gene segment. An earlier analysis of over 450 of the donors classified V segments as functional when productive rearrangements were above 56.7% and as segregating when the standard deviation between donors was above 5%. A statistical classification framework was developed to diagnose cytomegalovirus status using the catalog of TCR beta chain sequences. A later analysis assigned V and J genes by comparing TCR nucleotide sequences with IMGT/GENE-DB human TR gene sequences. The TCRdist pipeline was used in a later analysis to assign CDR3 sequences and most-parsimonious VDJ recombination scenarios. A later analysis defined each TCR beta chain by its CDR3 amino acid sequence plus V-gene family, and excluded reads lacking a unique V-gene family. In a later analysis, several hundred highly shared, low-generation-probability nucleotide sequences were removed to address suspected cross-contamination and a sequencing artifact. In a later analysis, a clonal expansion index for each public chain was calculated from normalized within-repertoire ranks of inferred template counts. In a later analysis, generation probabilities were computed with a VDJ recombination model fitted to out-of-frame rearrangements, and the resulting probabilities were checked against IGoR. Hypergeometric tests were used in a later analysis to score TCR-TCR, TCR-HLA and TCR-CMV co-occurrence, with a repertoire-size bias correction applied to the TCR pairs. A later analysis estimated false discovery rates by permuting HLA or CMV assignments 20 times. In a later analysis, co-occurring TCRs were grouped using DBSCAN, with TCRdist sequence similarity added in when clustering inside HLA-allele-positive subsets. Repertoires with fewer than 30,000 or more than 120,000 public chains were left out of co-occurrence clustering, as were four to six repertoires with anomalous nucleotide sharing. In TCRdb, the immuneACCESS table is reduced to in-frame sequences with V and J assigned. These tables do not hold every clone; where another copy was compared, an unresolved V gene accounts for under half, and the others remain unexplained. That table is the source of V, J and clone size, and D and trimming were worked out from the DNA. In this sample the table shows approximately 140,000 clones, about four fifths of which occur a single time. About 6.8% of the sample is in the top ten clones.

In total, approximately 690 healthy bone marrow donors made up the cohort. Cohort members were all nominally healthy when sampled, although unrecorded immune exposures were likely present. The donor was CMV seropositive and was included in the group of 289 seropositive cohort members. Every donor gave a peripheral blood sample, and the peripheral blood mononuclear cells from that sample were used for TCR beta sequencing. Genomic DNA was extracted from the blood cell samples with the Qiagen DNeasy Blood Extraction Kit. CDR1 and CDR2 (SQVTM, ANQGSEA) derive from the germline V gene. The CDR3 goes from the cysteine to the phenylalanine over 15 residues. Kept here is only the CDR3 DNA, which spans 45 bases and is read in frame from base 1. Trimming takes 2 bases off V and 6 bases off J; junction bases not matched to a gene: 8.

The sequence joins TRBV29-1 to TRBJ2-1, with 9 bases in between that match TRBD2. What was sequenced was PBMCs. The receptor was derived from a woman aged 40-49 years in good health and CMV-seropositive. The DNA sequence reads TGCAGCGTTGAATTGGGCGGGAGGGGGGTCAATGAGCAGTTCTTC. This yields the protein CSVELGGRGVNEQFF.